What follows are 12 T cell receptor beta chains derived from one specimen sequenced in a study of cytomegalovirus exposure and HLA in healthy donors. A multiplex PCR was run with 60 Vbeta primers and 13 Jbeta primers. The method was immunoSEQ multiplex PCR; TCRdb's version includes in-frame clones alone and lacks a portion of them. The sample includes about 160,000 clones, less than 85% of them seen just once. Sample: PBMCs. The receptors were gathered from a male donor in good health and CMV-seronegative.

The gene calls are TRBV7-9 and TRBJ2-7, with 14 bases aligning to TRBD2. This CDR3 spans 17 amino acids. Germline V lookup: CDR1 SEHNR, CDR2 FQNEAQ (reference sequence). The V and J ends lost 1 base and 0 bases, in that order; junction bases with no gene match: 2. The CDR3 region has the DNA TGTGCCAGCAGCTTAGGGGGACTAGCGGGGGCCTCCTACGAGCAGTACTTC. It yields the protein CASSLGGLAGASYEQYF.

The CDR3 here is CASSFLSNEQFF. The CDR3 bases are TGCGCCAGCAGCTTTCTTAGTAATGAGCAGTTCTTC. The rearrangement uses TRBV5-1 and TRBJ2-1; D gene ambiguous. This CDR3 has 12 amino acids. The ends were cut back, 2 bases at V and 7 bases at J, with 7 bases in the middle. The germline V gene encodes CDR1 SGHRS and CDR2 YFSETQ. Complete variable domain (other parts from reference TRBV5-1 and TRBJ2-1): KAGVTQTPRYLIKTRGQQVTLSCSPISGHRSVSWYQQTPGQGLQFLFEYFSETQRNKGNFPGRFSGRQFSNSRSEMNVSTLELGDSALYLCASSFLSNEQFFGPGTRLTVL.

The rearrangement uses TRBV9 and TRBJ1-2; D is possibly TRBD1 (5 bases). The CDR3 is 12 amino acids. The ends were cut back, 3 bases at V and 5 bases at J, with 8 bases in the middle. Germline V gene data show CDR1 as SGDLS and CDR2 as YYNGEE. The CDR3 loop is CASSARQYGYTF. CDR3 bases: TGTGCCAGCAGCGCCCGACAGTATGGCTACACCTTC.

In the case of this clone: At one of its ends the junction is not consistent with the germline gene, which may arise from a read error. The genes are TRBV7-9 and TRBJ2-1, with 9 positions matching TRBD2. Germline CDR1 SEHNR, CDR2 FQNEAQ (reference sequence). The length of the CDR3 is 16 residues. The CDR3 sequence is CSSSPASGVPVGEQFF. In nucleotides, the CDR3 is TGTTCCAGCAGCCCGGCTAGCGGGGTTCCGGTGGGTGAGCAGTTCTTC.

The genes are TRBV4-2 and TRBJ2-2; 7 bases map to TRBD2. Unmatched junction bases numbered 9, after V lost 0 bases and J lost 11 bases. Germline V CDR1 and CDR2: LGHNA, YNFKEQ. The CDR3 sequence is 15 residues long. The DNA of the CDR3 is TGTGCCAGCAGCCAAGAGCCAGCGGGGACCAGTGAGCTGTTTTTT. This encodes CASSQEPAGTSELFF.

The V gene is TRBV27, the J gene TRBJ2-3, with D tentatively TRBD1 (5 bases). This CDR3 is built from 15 residues. With 6 bases removed from V and 0 bases from J, the gap between germline ends came to 13 bases. Germline V gene lookup returns CDR1 MNHEY and CDR2 SMNVEV (reference sequence). CDR3 in amino acids: CASSNRQLSTDTQYF. The CDR3 DNA is TGTGCCAGCAGCAATAGACAGCTTAGCACAGATACGCAGTATTTT.

This clone came up once. V usage is TRBV10-3 and J usage is TRBJ2-1, with D possibly TRBD2 on 7 matching bases. Trimming shortened V by 7 bases and J by 1 base, and 11 bases separated the two germline ends. The CDR3 sequence is 14 residues long. Germline V lookup: CDR1 ENHRY, CDR2 SYGVKD. The CDR3 region is CAIKGEGSYNEQFF. In nucleotides, the CDR3 is TGTGCCATCAAGGGGGAGGGTTCCTACAATGAGCAGTTCTTC.

This clone was observed a few times. The V gene is TRBV5-6, the J gene TRBJ1-2, with 9 positions matching TRBD1. Trimming took 4 bases from V and 10 from J; bases not matched to a gene: 8. The germline gives CDR1 SGHDT, CDR2 YYEEEE. This CDR3 region has 13 residues. The CDR3 nucleotides read TGTGCCAGCAGCACCCGGGACAGGGCACACTACACCTTC. Protein: CASSTRDRAHYTF. The full variable domain, its missing parts supplied by reference TRBV5-6 and TRBJ1-2, is DAGVTQSPTHLIKTRGQQVTLRCSPKSGHDTVSWYQQALGQGPQFIFQYYEEEERQRGNFPDRFSGHQFPNYSSELNVNALLLGDSALYLCASSTRDRAHYTFGSGTRLTVV.

Note on this clone: The final CDR3 position lacks the conserved phenylalanine or tryptophan, pointing to a likely read error. It is unclear where the CDR3 begins or ends on the DNA, so no DNA is shown, and the CDR3 is as TCRdb lists it. The V call is TRBV27, the J call TRBJ2-3; TRBD2, the table's D call, lacks a check against the DNA. The CDR3 sequence runs 11 residues, both termini included. From germline, CDR1 is MNHEY and CDR2 SMNVEV (reference sequence). CDR3 sequence: CASSLVSGATC.

This chain links TRBV11-2 with TRBJ2-1, with TRBD1 identical over 8 bases. The junction had 10 bases not matched to a gene; V was cut back by 5 bases and J by 4 bases. The germline CDR1 and CDR2 sequences are SGHAT and FQNNGV. CDR3 length equals 16 residues. The CDR3 sequence is CASSGQGGLSYNEQFF. The DNA of the CDR3 is TGTGCCAGCAGCGGACAGGGTGGCCTTTCGTACAATGAGCAGTTCTTC.

This clone was detected only a few times. The genes are TRBV6-5 and TRBJ2-2; D ambiguous. CDR1 and CDR2 from the germline V gene are MNHEY and SVGAGI. This CDR3 has 13 amino acids. V lost 5 bases and J lost 4, with 8 bases in between. This CDR3 reads CASSQTSTGELFF. The CDR3 DNA reads as TGTGCCAGCAGTCAGACTTCCACCGGGGAGCTGTTTTTT.

The rearrangement uses TRBV4-3 and TRBJ2-1, with D tentatively TRBD1 (5 bases). The CDR3 covers 15 residues. V was shortened by 0 bases and J by 7 bases, with 13 bases between the two germline ends. Per the germline V gene, CDR1 is LGHNA and CDR2 is YSLEER. The CDR3 DNA reads TGCGCCAGCAGCCAAGACAGGGAAATTGTGAATGAGCAGTTCTTC. Translation: CASSQDREIVNEQFF.